This T cell receptor (beta chain) was observed in a study of cytomegalovirus exposure and HLA in healthy donors. Study as a whole: Of all 400 or so donors who were genotyped, roughly 85% belonged to the Caucasian-associated ancestry cluster. Regarding the study as a whole: Exclusion applied to some V segments, including TRBV6-2 and TRBV6-3, as they were indistinguishable.

Only one count was recorded for this clone. Its antigen is undetermined. Unrecorded immune exposures were likely, despite nominal health at sampling. Germline V lookup: CDR1 SEHNR, CDR2 FQNEAQ (reference sequence). The V gene lost 2 bases and the J gene lost 10 bases, with 18 bases spanning the gap. This CDR3 is built from 15 residues. Both 60 Vbeta primers and 13 Jbeta primers went into the PCR. The repertoire was sequenced with immunoSEQ multiplex PCR; TCRdb's copy has only in-frame clones and lacks some. The data contain 150,000 to 200,000 clones, around 90% of them singletons. The V and J genes are TRBV7-9 and TRBJ1-5; a possible D gene is TRBD1 (6 bases). The source is a young woman in good health and CMV-seronegative. The sequencing sample was made of PBMCs. The CDR3 DNA is TGTGCCAGCAGCTTAAAAATCGCAGGGGAAGGACCCCAGCATTTT. Encoded protein: CASSLKIAGEGPQHF.